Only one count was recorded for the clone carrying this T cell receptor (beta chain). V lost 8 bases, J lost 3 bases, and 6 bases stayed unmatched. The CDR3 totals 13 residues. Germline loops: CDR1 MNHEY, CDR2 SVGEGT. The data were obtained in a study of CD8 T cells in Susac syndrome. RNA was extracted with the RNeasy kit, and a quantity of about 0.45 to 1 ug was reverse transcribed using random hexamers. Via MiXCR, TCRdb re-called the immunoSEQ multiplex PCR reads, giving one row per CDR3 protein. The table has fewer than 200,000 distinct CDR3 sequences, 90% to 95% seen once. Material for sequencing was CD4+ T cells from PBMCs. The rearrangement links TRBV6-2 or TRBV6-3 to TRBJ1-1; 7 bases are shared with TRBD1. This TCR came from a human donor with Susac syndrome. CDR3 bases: TGTGCCAGCGGAAACCAGGGGGACACTGAAGCTTTCTTT. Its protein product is CASGNQGDTEAFF.